A selection of T cell receptor beta chains follows, all from one sample in a study of T cell repertoires in cytomegalovirus infection. TCRdb called the reads again in MiXCR, with one record for every CDR3 protein. There are around 300,000 distinct CDR3 sequences in the sample; 20% to 30% occur only once, and over 11% lies in the top ten. Sequenced: PBMCs. The source is a human donor in good health (CMV status not recorded). Some clones in this sample may be carry-over from other donors' samples. The CDR3 runs from the conserved cysteine through the conserved F or W. Fields, in order: D gene, V gene, J gene, clone size, CDR3 DNA, CDR3 protein. The D gene is left open where the match is weak. Not every row has a clone size; where given, it reads once, few, many or a size class.

d_call: TRBD1; v_call: TRBV10-3; j_call: TRBJ1-2; clone_size: few; cdr3_nt: TGTGCCATCAGTGGGGGACAGGATAACTATGGCTACACCTTC; cdr3_aa: CAISGGQDNYGYTF
d_call: NA; v_call: TRBV7-2; j_call: TRBJ2-1; clone_size: many; cdr3_nt: TGTGCCAGCAGCTTAGCCCATAGCGACAATGAGCAGTTCTTC; cdr3_aa: CASSLAHSDNEQFF
d_call: TRBD2; v_call: TRBV20-1; j_call: TRBJ2-5; clone_size: few; cdr3_nt: TGCAGTGTTACGGGACTAGCGGGGGCCGGAGAGACCCAGTACTTC; cdr3_aa: CSVTGLAGAGETQYF
d_call: TRBD1; v_call: TRBV12-3/TRBV12-4; j_call: TRBJ2-7; clone_size: few; cdr3_nt: TGTGCCAGCAGTTTCTGGGACAGGGACGAGCAGTACTTC; cdr3_aa: CASSFWDRDEQYF
d_call: TRBD2; v_call: TRBV7-2; j_call: TRBJ2-1; clone_size: many; cdr3_nt: TGTGCCAGCAGCCCGGGACTAGCGGGTGAGCAGTTCTTC; cdr3_aa: CASSPGLAGEQFF
d_call: TRBD1; v_call: TRBV12-3/TRBV12-4; j_call: TRBJ1-4; clone_size: few; cdr3_nt: TGTGCCAGCACCCCGACAGGGGGAGATGAAAAACTGTTTTTT; cdr3_aa: CASTPTGGDEKLFF
d_call: NA; v_call: TRBV10-3; j_call: TRBJ1-5; clone_size: NA; cdr3_nt: TGTGCCATCAGTGAGTTGCAGGATAGCAATCAGCCCCAGCATTTT; cdr3_aa: CAISELQDSNQPQHF
d_call: TRBD2; v_call: TRBV20-1; j_call: TRBJ2-3; clone_size: NA; cdr3_nt: TGCAGTGCTAGAGTTGGTAGCGGGAGCACAGATACGCAGTATTTT; cdr3_aa: CSARVGSGSTDTQYF
d_call: TRBD2; v_call: TRBV19; j_call: TRBJ2-7; clone_size: many; cdr3_nt: TGTGCCAGTAGTATCCTCCCATTGACTAGCGGGAGGCACTACGAGCAGTACTTC; cdr3_aa: CASSILPLTSGRHYEQYF
d_call: TRBD1; v_call: TRBV20-1; j_call: TRBJ1-6; clone_size: NA; cdr3_nt: TGCAGTGTTAGTCGAACAGGGGGCAGGTATAATTCACCCCTCCACTTT; cdr3_aa: CSVSRTGGRYNSPLHF
d_call: TRBD1; v_call: TRBV20-1; j_call: TRBJ2-5; clone_size: few; cdr3_nt: TGCAGTGCCCAAACGACAGGGCATCAAGAGACCCAGTACTTC; cdr3_aa: CSAQTTGHQETQYF
d_call: NA; v_call: TRBV2; j_call: TRBJ1-6; clone_size: NA; cdr3_nt: TGTGCCAGCAGTGACAGGGAAAATTCACCCCTCCACTTT; cdr3_aa: CASSDRENSPLHF
d_call: NA; v_call: TRBV7-2; j_call: TRBJ2-5; clone_size: many; cdr3_nt: TGTGCCAGCAGCTCCGGGCCGGAGTGGTCCCAGTACTTC; cdr3_aa: CASSSGPEWSQYF
d_call: NA; v_call: TRBV28; j_call: TRBJ2-7; clone_size: few; cdr3_nt: TGTGCCAGCATATCATCCGGGAGATACGAGCAGTACTTC; cdr3_aa: CASISSGRYEQYF
d_call: TRBD2; v_call: TRBV7-2; j_call: TRBJ2-2; clone_size: NA; cdr3_nt: TGTGCCAGCAGCGTGCGGACTAGCGGGATGAACACCGGGGAGCTGTTTTTT; cdr3_aa: CASSVRTSGMNTGELFF
d_call: NA; v_call: TRBV5-5; j_call: TRBJ2-1; clone_size: NA; cdr3_nt: TGTGCCAGCCAGGGAATCGAGTACAATGAGCAGTTCTTC; cdr3_aa: CASQGIEYNEQFF
d_call: NA; v_call: TRBV7-2; j_call: TRBJ1-6; clone_size: many; cdr3_nt: TGTGCCAGCAGCTTCACGATCTATAATTCACCCCTCCACTTT; cdr3_aa: CASSFTIYNSPLHF
d_call: TRBD2; v_call: TRBV7-2; j_call: TRBJ2-1; clone_size: many; cdr3_nt: TGTGCCAGCAGCTTTTCGATGCGGGAGACTGAGCAGTTCTTC; cdr3_aa: CASSFSMRETEQFF
d_call: NA; v_call: TRBV12-3/TRBV12-4; j_call: TRBJ1-1; clone_size: many; cdr3_nt: TGTGCCAGCAGTTTAGGGCACGGGGGTAGCACTGAAGCTTTCTTT; cdr3_aa: CASSLGHGGSTEAFF
d_call: NA; v_call: TRBV7-2; j_call: TRBJ2-2; clone_size: few; cdr3_nt: TGTGCCAGCAGCTTAAAGGCACCCGCGAACACCGGGGAGCTGTTTTTT; cdr3_aa: CASSLKAPANTGELFF
d_call: TRBD1; v_call: TRBV10-3; j_call: TRBJ2-7; clone_size: NA; cdr3_nt: TGTGCCATCAGGGATGAGTCAGGGGGACCCTACGAGCAGTACTTC; cdr3_aa: CAIRDESGGPYEQYF
d_call: NA; v_call: TRBV11-3; j_call: TRBJ1-1; clone_size: NA; cdr3_nt: TGTGCCAGCAGCCGGAGCGACGGATTCACTGAAGCTTTCTTT; cdr3_aa: CASSRSDGFTEAFF
d_call: TRBD2; v_call: TRBV10-3; j_call: TRBJ2-3; clone_size: few; cdr3_nt: TGTGCCATCAGTGAACGTGCGGGGGATGAAGATACGCAGTATTTT; cdr3_aa: CAISERAGDEDTQYF
d_call: TRBD2; v_call: TRBV4-1; j_call: TRBJ2-2; clone_size: once; cdr3_nt: TGCGCCAGCAGCCAAGGGAGACTAGCGGGAGGGAACACCGGGGAGCTGTTTTTT; cdr3_aa: CASSQGRLAGGNTGELFF
d_call: NA; v_call: TRBV5-5; j_call: TRBJ1-6; clone_size: NA; cdr3_nt: TGTGCCAGCAGCACTTTTAGGGGTAATTCACCCCTCCACTTT; cdr3_aa: CASSTFRGNSPLHF
d_call: NA; v_call: TRBV11-2; j_call: TRBJ2-2; clone_size: few; cdr3_nt: TGTGCCAGCAGCTTAGTTAGCGTCGGGGAGCTGTTTTTT; cdr3_aa: CASSLVSVGELFF
d_call: NA; v_call: TRBV7-2; j_call: TRBJ2-1; clone_size: many; cdr3_nt: TGTGCCAGCAGCTTAGTTAGCGGAACCTACAATGAGCAGTTCTTC; cdr3_aa: CASSLVSGTYNEQFF
d_call: NA; v_call: TRBV5-1; j_call: TRBJ1-2; clone_size: few; cdr3_nt: TGCGCCAGCAGCTTGGAAGGACAGAACTATGGCTACACCTTC; cdr3_aa: CASSLEGQNYGYTF
d_call: TRBD2; v_call: TRBV30; j_call: TRBJ2-5; clone_size: few; cdr3_nt: TGTGCCTGGAGTCCGGGGGGAAAGACCCAGTACTTC; cdr3_aa: CAWSPGGKTQYF
d_call: NA; v_call: TRBV14; j_call: TRBJ1-1; clone_size: few; cdr3_nt: TGTGCCAGCAGCCAAGTGGCTGGTGAGAACACTGAAGCTTTCTTT; cdr3_aa: CASSQVAGENTEAFF
d_call: NA; v_call: TRBV5-1; j_call: TRBJ1-6; clone_size: NA; cdr3_nt: TGCACCAGCAGCTTGGAAACAACTTCACCCCTCCACTTT; cdr3_aa: CTSSLETTSPLHF
d_call: NA; v_call: TRBV2; j_call: TRBJ1-1; clone_size: few; cdr3_nt: TGTGCCAGCAAGGTTAGTGACCGCACTGAAGCTTTCTTT; cdr3_aa: CASKVSDRTEAFF
d_call: TRBD2; v_call: TRBV20-1; j_call: TRBJ2-1; clone_size: NA; cdr3_nt: TGCAGTGCTAGCGGGAGGCTCAGTGAGCAGTTCTTC; cdr3_aa: CSASGRLSEQFF
d_call: NA; v_call: TRBV15; j_call: TRBJ2-5; clone_size: NA; cdr3_nt: TGTGCCACCAGCACGCGCAGGGGAGGGGTGGAGACCCAGTACTTC; cdr3_aa: CATSTRRGGVETQYF
d_call: TRBD2; v_call: TRBV7-2; j_call: TRBJ2-1; clone_size: NA; cdr3_nt: TGTGCCAGCAGCCCGGGGGGGGGGCAGTTCTTC; cdr3_aa: CASSPGGGQFF
d_call: TRBD1; v_call: TRBV10-3; j_call: TRBJ2-7; clone_size: many; cdr3_nt: TGTGCCATCAGCGGACAGGGAAGAAACTACGAGCAGTACTTC; cdr3_aa: CAISGQGRNYEQYF
d_call: NA; v_call: TRBV25-1; j_call: TRBJ1-4; clone_size: NA; cdr3_nt: TGTGCCAGCAGTGTGGGACGGACGATCCGGGGTGAAAAACTGTTTTTT; cdr3_aa: CASSVGRTIRGEKLFF
d_call: NA; v_call: TRBV11-3; j_call: TRBJ2-1; clone_size: many; cdr3_nt: TGTGCCAGCAGCTTAGGTGGGGGGACCTCCTACAATGAGCAGTTCTTC; cdr3_aa: CASSLGGGTSYNEQFF
d_call: TRBD1; v_call: TRBV7-2; j_call: TRBJ2-2; clone_size: NA; cdr3_nt: TGTGCCAGCAGCTTTTCAGCCCAGGGGGTGAACACCGGGGAGCTGTTTTTT; cdr3_aa: CASSFSAQGVNTGELFF
d_call: TRBD1; v_call: TRBV7-4; j_call: TRBJ1-6; clone_size: few; cdr3_nt: TGTGCCAGCAGCCTCAACGACAGGGGGCTTTCACCCCTCCACTTT; cdr3_aa: CASSLNDRGLSPLHF
d_call: NA; v_call: TRBV15; j_call: TRBJ1-1; clone_size: few; cdr3_nt: TGTGCCACCAGCAGAGATAAGATAAGTTACACTGAAGCTTTCTTT; cdr3_aa: CATSRDKISYTEAFF
d_call: NA; v_call: TRBV6-6; j_call: TRBJ2-1; clone_size: few; cdr3_nt: TGTGCCAGCAGTTACGCGACTAGATCCTACAATGAGCAGTTCTTC; cdr3_aa: CASSYATRSYNEQFF
d_call: TRBD2; v_call: TRBV2; j_call: TRBJ2-5; clone_size: once; cdr3_nt: TGTGCCAGCAGGACTAGCGGGGGGGCAGAGACCCAGTACTTC; cdr3_aa: CASRTSGGAETQYF
d_call: TRBD2; v_call: TRBV5-4; j_call: TRBJ2-3; clone_size: NA; cdr3_nt: TGTGCCAGCAGCTTGGAAGCTAGCGGGAGGCAAGATACGCAGTATTTT; cdr3_aa: CASSLEASGRQDTQYF
d_call: NA; v_call: TRBV7-8; j_call: TRBJ1-3; clone_size: many; cdr3_nt: TGTGCCAGCAGCTTGGGACAACCGAGCTCTGGAAACACCATATATTTT; cdr3_aa: CASSLGQPSSGNTIYF
d_call: NA; v_call: TRBV29-1; j_call: TRBJ2-1; clone_size: many; cdr3_nt: TGCAGCGTTGAAGATGGGATTCTTGGCGGTGAGCAGTTCTTC; cdr3_aa: CSVEDGILGGEQFF
d_call: NA; v_call: TRBV7-6; j_call: TRBJ2-1; clone_size: NA; cdr3_nt: TGTGCCAGCAGCTCTGCTAGGCCTAAATTGTCCTACAATGAGCAGTTCTTC; cdr3_aa: CASSSARPKLSYNEQFF
d_call: NA; v_call: TRBV2; j_call: TRBJ2-1; clone_size: few; cdr3_nt: TGTGCCAGCGCCAAATCCGGGACAACCTACAATGAGCAGTTCTTC; cdr3_aa: CASAKSGTTYNEQFF
d_call: NA; v_call: TRBV6-8; j_call: TRBJ1-6; clone_size: few; cdr3_nt: TGTGCCACCAAGACCGGGACGGGAAATTCACCCCTCCACTTT; cdr3_aa: CATKTGTGNSPLHF